This is a list of T cell receptor beta chains from one sample in a study of T cell responses to AZD1222 COVID-19 vaccine. Some clones are missing from TCRdb's copy, which holds only in-frame ones; the method was immunoSEQ multiplex PCR. Of about 140,000 clones in the sample, 75% to 95% were seen once. The material sequenced was peripheral blood, taken on day 0 of AZD1222 vaccination. The receptors shown here come from an adult in good health. Both conserved end residues are part of each CDR3. A D gene is named only where the DNA matches it firmly. The size of a clone is reported for some rows only, either as once, few or many, or as a class for expanded clones.

clone_size,d_call,j_call,v_call,cdr3_aa,cdr3_nt
.,.,TRBJ1-2,TRBV28,CASTLGTIYGYTF,TGTGCCAGCACCCTAGGTACTATTTATGGCTACACCTTC
.,.,TRBJ1-1,TRBV28,CASGVRGLMNTEAFF,TGTGCCAGCGGAGTTAGGGGACTGATGAACACTGAAGCTTTCTTT
.,.,TRBJ2-1,TRBV4-1,CASSQIGTYNEQFF,TGCGCCAGCAGCCAAATTGGTACCTACAATGAGCAGTTCTTC
.,TRBD2,TRBJ2-2,TRBV4-1,CASSGSGSVYTGELFF,TGCGCCAGCAGCGGAAGCGGGAGCGTTTACACCGGGGAGCTGTTTTTT
.,.,TRBJ1-4,TRBV9,CASSVRDGDEKLFF,TGTGCCAGCAGCGTCCGAGATGGAGATGAAAAACTGTTTTTT
.,TRBD2,TRBJ2-7,TRBV6-2/TRBV6-3,CASSYSSGTFYEQYF,TGTGCCAGCAGTTACTCGAGCGGGACTTTCTACGAGCAGTACTTC
.,.,TRBJ1-1,TRBV18,CASSPPSAHTEAFF,TGTGCCAGCTCACCACCATCCGCCCACACTGAAGCTTTCTTT
.,TRBD1,TRBJ2-1,TRBV5-6,CASSFRVVWDRGRNEQFF,TGTGCCAGCAGCTTCCGCGTGGTATGGGACAGGGGAAGAAATGAGCAGTTCTTC
.,TRBD1,TRBJ1-6,TRBV11-2,CASSFNTGTGSNSPLHF,TGTGCCAGCAGCTTTAATACCGGGACAGGATCAAATTCACCCCTCCACTTT
.,.,TRBJ1-2,TRBV25-1,CASSELVSYGYTF,TGTGCCAGCAGTGAATTGGTCAGCTATGGCTACACCTTC
.,.,TRBJ1-5,TRBV19,CASSIPNQPQHF,TGTGCCAGTAGTATCCCCAATCAGCCCCAGCATTTT
.,.,TRBJ1-2,TRBV6-6,CASNPRTDYGYTF,TGTGCCAGTAACCCCCGTACGGACTATGGCTACACCTTC
.,.,TRBJ2-2,TRBV30,CAWSSHRLTGELFF,TGTGCCTGGAGTTCCCACAGACTTACGGGGGAGCTGTTTTTT
.,.,TRBJ1-1,TRBV28,CASRLRQGILSTEAFF,TGTGCCAGCAGACTTAGGCAGGGGATACTAAGCACTGAAGCTTTCTTT
.,.,TRBJ1-5,TRBV6-5,CASTPAGPNQPQHF,TGTGCCAGCACCCCTGCGGGGCCCAATCAGCCCCAGCATTTT
.,.,TRBJ1-6,TRBV7-9,CATRPGRRDSPLHF,TGTGCCACCCGACCGGGACGGAGAGATTCACCCCTCCACTTT
.,.,TRBJ1-2,TRBV2,CATLGGVGGYTF,TGTGCCACACTTGGCGGGGTGGGAGGCTACACCTTC
once,.,TRBJ2-7,TRBV25-1,CASSEAYEQYF,TGTGCCAGCAGTGAGGCGTACGAGCAGTACTTC
.,.,TRBJ2-1,TRBV5-1,CASRTLDEQFF,TGCGCCAGCAGGACCTTGGATGAGCAGTTCTTC
.,.,TRBJ2-3,TRBV4-2,CASSLADTQYF,TGTGCCAGCAGCCTAGCAGATACGCAGTATTTT
.,TRBD2,TRBJ2-7,TRBV9,CASGTSGSYEQYF,TGTGCCAGTGGGACTAGCGGGTCCTACGAGCAGTACTTC
.,.,TRBJ1-2,TRBV28,CASSYRERGYTF,TGTGCCAGCAGTTACCGGGAAAGAGGCTACACCTTC
once,.,TRBJ1-5,TRBV18,CASSDGGNQPQHF,TGTGCCAGCTCAGACGGTGGCAATCAGCCCCAGCATTTT
.,.,TRBJ1-2,TRBV9,CASSVSEKHGYTF,TGTGCCAGCAGCGTTTCCGAAAAACATGGCTACACCTTC
once,.,TRBJ2-3,TRBV25-1,CASSDRDSTDTQYF,TGTGCCAGCAGTGATCGGGACAGCACAGATACGCAGTATTTT
.,.,TRBJ2-7,TRBV19,CASRQGTYEQYF,TGTGCCAGTAGACAGGGTACCTACGAGCAGTACTTC
.,TRBD2,TRBJ2-3,TRBV18,CASSPRLAGSTDTQYF,TGTGCCAGCTCACCACGCCTAGCGGGGAGCACAGATACGCAGTATTTT
.,.,TRBJ2-3,TRBV10-2,CASSGLTEGFIHTQYF,TGCGCCAGCAGTGGTCTGACGGAGGGGTTTATCCATACGCAGTATTTT
.,.,TRBJ1-3,TRBV20-1,CSARDPDTIYF,TGCAGTGCTAGAGATCCAGACACCATATATTTT
.,.,TRBJ2-7,TRBV7-6,CASSLMGGSGEQYF,TGTGCCAGCAGCTTAATGGGGGGCTCAGGCGAGCAGTACTTC
.,.,TRBJ1-1,TRBV27,CASRVRVPEAFF,TGTGCCAGCAGAGTCAGGGTCCCCGAAGCTTTCTTT
.,.,TRBJ1-5,TRBV5-5,CASSLAAQRGDQPQHF,TGTGCCAGCAGCTTGGCAGCCCAGAGAGGCGATCAGCCCCAGCATTTT
.,.,TRBJ1-1,TRBV5-1,CASSLEPGNTEAFF,TGCGCCAGCAGCTTGGAGCCGGGGAACACTGAAGCTTTCTTT
.,TRBD1,TRBJ2-2,TRBV6-5,CASGRGYTGELFF,TGTGCCAGCGGCAGGGGGTACACCGGGGAGCTGTTTTTT
.,TRBD1,TRBJ2-7,TRBV5-6,CASSLIWDRGSYEQYF,TGTGCCAGCAGCCTAATATGGGACAGGGGCTCCTACGAGCAGTACTTC